These T cell receptor beta chains were read from a single sample in a study of blood T cell repertoires in COVID-19. Assay: immunoSEQ multiplex PCR; the TCRdb copy retains only in-frame clones and omits some. The sample carries over 150,000 clones, more than 65% recorded once. Sequenced material: peripheral blood. The receptor source for this set is a man aged 70-80 years with active or convalescent COVID-19. CDR3s include the opening cysteine and the closing phenylalanine or tryptophan. The D gene is left open where the match is weak. Expanded clones are given a class, and other clones once, few, many or no size at all.

j_gene,len,d_gene,abundance,v_gene,CDR3nt,CDR3aa
TRBJ2-3,14,TRBD1,NA,TRBV7-9,TGTGCCAGCAGCCCGACAGGGGCCGACTATACGCAGTATTTT,CASSPTGADYTQYF
TRBJ2-4,13,TRBD1,NA,TRBV29-1,TGCAGCGTTGAGGGACAGGGTAGAAACATTCAGTACTTC,CSVEGQGRNIQYF
TRBJ1-2,15,TRBD1,many,TRBV4-3,TGCGCCAGCAGCCAAAGTCCAGACAGGGTGAATGGCTACACCTTC,CASSQSPDRVNGYTF
TRBJ2-7,12,NA,NA,TRBV7-2,TGTGCCAGCAGCTTATTTAACTACGAGCAGTACTTC,CASSLFNYEQYF
TRBJ1-3,16,TRBD1,NA,TRBV6-5,TGTGCCAGCAGTTACGCGGACAGGGGCTCTGGAAACACCATATATTTT,CASSYADRGSGNTIYF
TRBJ2-1,14,NA,NA,TRBV5-1,TGCGCCAGCAGCTTGGCTATAGGGAGGCGTGAGCAGTTCTTC,CASSLAIGRREQFF
TRBJ1-2,13,NA,NA,TRBV7-9,TGTGCCAGCAGCCCTGGGGGCCCGGGTGGCTACACCTTC,CASSPGGPGGYTF
TRBJ2-3,14,NA,many,TRBV10-3,TGTGCCATCAGTGGACAGACATTCACAGATACGCAGTATTTT,CAISGQTFTDTQYF
TRBJ2-1,14,TRBD1,NA,TRBV20-1,TGCAGTGCTAGTGACAGGGTAGGCTACAATGAGCAGTTCTTC,CSASDRVGYNEQFF
TRBJ1-1,11,NA,NA,TRBV3-1/TRBV3-2,TGTGCCAGCATCGGTCCCCGCGAAACTTTCTTT,CASIGPRETFF
TRBJ1-4,14,NA,NA,TRBV18,TGTGCCAGCTCACAGGGAGCAACTAATGAAAAACTGTTTTTT,CASSQGATNEKLFF
TRBJ2-7,14,TRBD2,few,TRBV5-1,TGCGCCAGCAGCTTGGACGGGAGGAGGTACGAGCAGTACTTC,CASSLDGRRYEQYF
TRBJ1-1,18,NA,NA,TRBV7-9,TGTGCCAGCAGCTTAAGGGGCGGGGCCCATTCCTTAAACACTGAAGCTTTCTTT,CASSLRGGAHSLNTEAFF
TRBJ1-1,13,TRBD1,few,TRBV7-6,TGTGCCAGCAGCTCCTCCAGGGGGACTGAAGCTTTCTTT,CASSSSRGTEAFF
TRBJ2-1,16,TRBD2,NA,TRBV6-5,TGTGCCAGCAGTTACTCCACTAGCGGGATTTACAATGAGCAGTTCTTC,CASSYSTSGIYNEQFF
TRBJ1-5,17,NA,NA,TRBV15,TGTGCCACCAGCAGAGATGTGAGGGAGAGTAGCAATCAGCCCCAGCATTTT,CATSRDVRESSNQPQHF
TRBJ2-3,11,NA,NA,TRBV24-1,TGTGCCACCAGTGATGCGGTTACGCAGTATTTT,CATSDAVTQYF
TRBJ1-4,15,NA,NA,TRBV6-5,TGTGCCAGCAGTTCCCCGGGCCGGGGTAATGAAAAACTGTTTTTT,CASSSPGRGNEKLFF
TRBJ1-1,16,TRBD1,NA,TRBV19,TGTGCCAGTAAACCGGGACAGACAACTTTGAACACTGAAGCTTTCTTT,CASKPGQTTLNTEAFF
TRBJ2-1,20,TRBD2,NA,TRBV28,TGTGCCAGCAGTTCCCCGGTACTAGCGGGAGCGCCGGGCTCCTACAATGAGCAGTTCTTC,CASSSPVLAGAPGSYNEQFF
TRBJ1-1,15,TRBD1,NA,TRBV4-3,TGCGCCAGCAGCCAAGAGACAGGGGGGATGTTCTTGGCTTTCTTT,CASSQETGGMFLAFF
TRBJ1-1,14,TRBD1,NA,TRBV5-1,TGCGCCAGCAGCTTCCAGGGGGCTGCGACTGAAGCTTTCTTT,CASSFQGAATEAFF
TRBJ2-5,15,TRBD1,NA,TRBV7-9,TGTGCCAGCAGCTTCACGGCAGGGGGCGGTGAGACCCAGTACTTC,CASSFTAGGGETQYF
TRBJ1-5,14,TRBD1,NA,TRBV28,TGTGCCAGCAGGGGGGGACAGGGGTACCAGCCCCAGCATTTT,CASRGGQGYQPQHF
TRBJ2-1,14,TRBD1,NA,TRBV7-7,TGTGCTAGCAGCCAACAGGGGGCAAGCAATGAGCAGTTCTTC,CASSQQGASNEQFF
TRBJ2-7,15,TRBD2,few,TRBV5-4,TGTGCCAGCAGTCCCGGGACTAGCGAATCCTACGAGCAGTACTTC,CASSPGTSESYEQYF